What follows describes a single T cell receptor beta chain. Its antigen remains undetermined. Qualities for individual bases were not recorded, and no much larger clone is one base off. The record originates from a study of blood T cell repertoires in COVID-19 (dated by TCRdb to 2018 to 2020). Notes on the research overall: Samples covering the acute and convalescent phases of COVID-19 were provided by collaborators in the United States, Italy and Spain. Samples were obtained from the ongoing ImmuneRACE study (first 160 participants) and from some 1,300 subjects provided by 6 global collaborators. A freely available public database, intended as a resource for researchers studying the immune response to SARS-CoV-2, is where the repertoires were released. Where available, HLA class I and class II types were taken from metadata supplied by the sample provider and were not determined by assay-based typing. The prospective study material was composed of cDNA or gDNA derived from T cells, B-cell-depleted T cells, or PBMCs. Subjects who had been exposed to COVID-19, were actively infected with it, or had recovered from it provided the deeply sampled blood TCRbeta repertoires that made up the dataset. A de-identified subject ID, COVID-19 status, age in years and sex were almost always included in the sample metadata.

TCRbeta CDR3 regions were amplified from genomic DNA by means of the immunoSEQ Assay, a bias-controlled multiplex PCR. As for how the authors treated the data: Within the assay, amplification of reference gene primers was used to estimate how many nucleated cells each sample contained. Sequence reads were collapsed and filtered to measure the absolute abundance of every unique TCRbeta CDR3 rearrangement. Productive Simpson clonality was computed per sample as the square root of Simpson's diversity index over productive rearrangements. TCRdb obtained this table from immuneACCESS and retained in-frame rearrangements with V and J assigned. These tables miss some clones; where compared with another copy, unresolved V genes account for less than half of the shortfall, and the remainder is unexplained. V and J calls and clone size are copied from that table; D and trimming were computed from the DNA. The sample has more than 200,000 clones on record, about 86% of them singletons. The top ten clones comprise more than 6.5% of the sample.

Cut back by 5 bases and 1 base, the V and J ends lie 14 bases apart. From the germline V gene (reference sequence), CDR1 is LNHDA and CDR2 is SQIVND. The CDR3 sequence holds 15 residues, the cysteine and phenylalanine included. Only CDR3 DNA remains: 45 bases, in frame from the first base. General study outcomes and caveats: Clinical and demographic metadata were provided uncurated, with the amount varying by source and participant.

Collaborating institutions collected whole blood in K2EDTA tubes following their own protocols. For TCRbeta analysis, collaborator samples were shipped as frozen whole blood, as isolated PBMCs, or as DNA extracted from either sample type. The receptor comes from a middle-aged man with active or convalescent COVID-19. The sequence is built from TRBV19 and TRBJ2-5, and perhaps TRBD1 as D gene, on 6 matching bases. Sequenced input: peripheral blood. The CDR3 reads as follows: CASSVGNRVQETQYF. The DNA is as follows: TGTGCCAGTAGTGTGGGGAACAGGGTCCAAGAGACCCAGTACTTC. Joined to the reference TRBV19 and TRBJ2-5 proteins, this CDR3 gives the full variable domain: DGGITQSPKYLFRKEGQNVTLSCEQNLNHDAMYWYRQDPGQGLRLIYYSQIVNDFQKGDIAEGYSVSREKKESFPLTVTSAQKNPTAFYLCASSVGNRVQETQYFGPGTRLLVL.